This TCR beta chain was sequenced for a study of cytomegalovirus exposure and HLA in healthy donors. The PCR was carried out with 60 Vbeta primers and 13 Jbeta primers. Profiling relied on immunoSEQ multiplex PCR, and the TCRdb table lists in-frame clones only, not all of them. The sample contains 120,000 to 150,000 clones, approximately 80% of which appear only once. The CDR3 contains 14 residues. V shed 5 bases and J 8 bases; nucleotides not matched to a gene: 8. Germline V gene sequence: CDR1 MDHEN, CDR2 SYDVKM. The receptor was derived from a male donor in good health and CMV-seronegative. Material for sequencing was PBMCs. This rearrangement joins TRBV28 to TRBJ1-4; 7 bases are a match to TRBD1. CDR3 region: CASSEVRGREKLFF. CDR3 DNA sequence: TGTGCCAGCAGTGAGGTTAGGGGGCGCGAAAAACTGTTTTTT.